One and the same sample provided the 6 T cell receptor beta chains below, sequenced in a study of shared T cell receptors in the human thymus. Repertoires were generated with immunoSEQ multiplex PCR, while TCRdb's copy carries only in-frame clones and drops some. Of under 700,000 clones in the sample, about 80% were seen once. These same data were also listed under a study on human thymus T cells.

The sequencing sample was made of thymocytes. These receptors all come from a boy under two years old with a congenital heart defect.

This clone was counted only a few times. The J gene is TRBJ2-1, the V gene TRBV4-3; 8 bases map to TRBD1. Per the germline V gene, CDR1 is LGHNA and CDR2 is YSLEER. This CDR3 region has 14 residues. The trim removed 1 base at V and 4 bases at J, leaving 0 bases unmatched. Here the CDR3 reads CASSQGTGYNEQFF. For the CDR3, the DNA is TGCGCCAGCAGCCAAGGGACAGGGTACAATGAGCAGTTCTTC.

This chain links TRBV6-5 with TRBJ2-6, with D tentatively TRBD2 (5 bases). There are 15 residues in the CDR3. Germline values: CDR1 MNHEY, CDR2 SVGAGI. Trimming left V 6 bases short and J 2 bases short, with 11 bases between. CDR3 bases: TGTGCCAGCAGACCCCGGGGTACTGGGGCCAACGTCCTGACTTTC. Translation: CASRPRGTGANVLTF.

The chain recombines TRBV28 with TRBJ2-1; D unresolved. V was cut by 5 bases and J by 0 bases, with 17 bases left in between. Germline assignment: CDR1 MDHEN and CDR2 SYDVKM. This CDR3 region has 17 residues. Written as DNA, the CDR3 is TGTGCCAGCAGTCCGAATCCCCCGCCGAGCTCCTACAATGAGCAGTTCTTC. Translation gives CASSPNPPPSSYNEQFF. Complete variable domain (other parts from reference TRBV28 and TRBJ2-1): DVKVTQSSRYLVKRTGEKVFLECVQDMDHENMFWYRQDPGLGLRLIYFSYDVKMKEKGDIPEGYSVSREKKERFSLILESASTNQTSMYLCASSPNPPPSSYNEQFFGPGTRLTVL.

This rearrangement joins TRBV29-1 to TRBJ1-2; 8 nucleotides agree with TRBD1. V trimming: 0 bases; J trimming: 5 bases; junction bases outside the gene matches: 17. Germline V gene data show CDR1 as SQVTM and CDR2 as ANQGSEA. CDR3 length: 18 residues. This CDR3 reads CSVEEGGPDRGVGYGYTF. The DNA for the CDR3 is TGCAGCGTTGAAGAAGGGGGGCCCGACAGGGGAGTAGGTTATGGCTACACCTTC.

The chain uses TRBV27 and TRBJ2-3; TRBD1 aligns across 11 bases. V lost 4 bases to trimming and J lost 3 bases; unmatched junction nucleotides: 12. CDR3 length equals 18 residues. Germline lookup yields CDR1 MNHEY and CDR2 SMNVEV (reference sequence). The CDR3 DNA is TGTGCCAGCAGTTCTTACCTCCGGGACAGGGGGATGACAGATACGCAGTATTTT. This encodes CASSSYLRDRGMTDTQYF.

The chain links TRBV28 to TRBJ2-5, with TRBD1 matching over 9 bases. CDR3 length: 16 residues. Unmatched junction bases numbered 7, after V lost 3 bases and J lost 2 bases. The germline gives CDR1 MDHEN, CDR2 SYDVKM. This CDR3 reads CASSFLEGQGQETQYF. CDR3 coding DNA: TGTGCCAGCAGTTTCCTCGAGGGACAGGGTCAAGAGACCCAGTACTTC. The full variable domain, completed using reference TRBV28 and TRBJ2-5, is DVKVTQSSRYLVKRTGEKVFLECVQDMDHENMFWYRQDPGLGLRLIYFSYDVKMKEKGDIPEGYSVSREKKERFSLILESASTNQTSMYLCASSFLEGQGQETQYFGPGTRLLVL.